This T cell receptor (beta chain) was sequenced in a study of blood T cell repertoires in COVID-19. Per germline, CDR1 MDHEN and CDR2 SYDVKM. The CDR3 consists of 15 residues. V was pared by 6 bases and J by 2 bases, with 5 bases of the junction left unmatched. The study assigned cohorts using participant-reported clinical history. Among Cohort 3 donors, those recovered had two negative PCRs, clearance, or symptom resolution. Authors' methods: The assay estimated nucleated cells by amplifying reference gene primers. Clones were read by immunoSEQ multiplex PCR, and TCRdb kept only the in-frame ones, dropping some. V and J calls and clone size are those listed in that table; D and trimming were worked out from the DNA. The sample contains hundreds of thousands of clones, more than 75% of which appear only once.

This receptor was identified in a young man who had recovered from COVID-19. Material: PBMCs or T cells enriched from blood (not recorded which). The chain joins TRBV28 to TRBJ2-7; the match to TRBD2 covers 12 bases. CDR3 sequence reads: CASRPSGGVTYEQYF. The CDR3 bases are TGTGCCAGCAGACCTAGCGGGGGGGTAACCTACGAGCAGTACTTC.